The sequence of this T cell receptor (beta chain) was determined in a study of T cell responses to AZD1222 COVID-19 vaccine (dated by TCRdb to about 2021). Looking at the study overall: TCR sequencing covered 233 trial participants: 200 to 220 given two doses of AZD1222 and about 26 given two doses of MenACWY control vaccine. Trial participants were enrolled by age into 18-55, 56-69 and 70-plus year subgroups, with 148, 28 and 57 TCR-sequenced participants respectively.

Cut back by 6 bases and 0 bases, the V and J ends lie 6 bases apart. CDR1 MRHNA and CDR2 SNTAGT are derived from the germline V gene. The CDR3 sequence holds 13 residues, the cysteine and phenylalanine included. Solely the CDR3 DNA is kept, with 39 bases framed from the first base. Broader findings and caveats from the paper: Reportedly, close to half of the unique spike-specific TCRs recognized epitopes lying outside the regions that are mutated in the B.1.351 and B.1.1.7 variants. Participants were mostly white British, with more females than males. The authors suggested clonal diversity may have been underestimated. Vaccine-associated CD4 TCRs spanned the whole spike protein, with dominant responses in regions 160-218 and 743-854. No day 14 peak-response samples were available, so repertoires were characterized only after the peak T cell response. In the small 56-69-year group, the increase in depth fell short of significance, most likely because of low power. After two AZD1222 doses, both the breadth and the depth of spike-specific TCRs were significantly higher than at day 0 and than in MenACWY recipients. Conclusions about previously exposed vaccinees were limited because only a handful of AZD1222 recipients were SARS-CoV-2 seropositive at baseline.

The CDR3 regions of human TCRbeta chains were analyzed by immunosequencing. Under the source paper's analysis protocol: TCRs in the repertoires were matched against a reference library of SARS-CoV-2-specific TCRs that had been generated with the MIRA antigen-specificity platform. Breadth was defined as the fraction of unique TCRs that were SARS-CoV-2-associated, and depth was defined as the fraction of total T cells that were SARS-CoV-2-associated. Using the MIRA data, every spike-specific TCR was mapped to the spike region that the TCR reacted to and assigned to either a CD4 or a CD8 class. Log10-transformed breadth and depth values were compared by one-way ANOVA with Sidak's multiple comparisons tests. The immuneACCESS repertoire file appears here via TCRdb, limited to in-frame rearrangements. These files lack a portion of the clones; in checked studies, under half of the deficit traces to unresolved V genes, and the cause of the others is not known. The V and J calls and clone size were taken over from that table, and D and trimming were inferred from the DNA. Across this sample there are about 81,000 clones, with around nine tenths seen only once. More than 9% of the sample is taken by the ten largest.

This sample's time point label indicates: about 28 days (+/-7) after the second vaccine dose. Because spike-specific TCR depth and breadth did not differ between the two schedules, AZD1222 recipients who got a second dose at roughly 4 weeks were pooled with those who got a second dose at roughly 12 weeks. Vaccinee samples came from UK trials COV001 and COV002, including a single-blind randomized controlled phase 2/3 trial of AZD1222 (ChAdOx1 nCoV-19) in healthy adults. For TCRbeta chain sequencing, PBMC samples were collected from trial participants at day 0 and at day 28 after the second dose. A few counts support this clone. What antigen it recognizes has not been identified. The input lacks base qualities; no much larger clone sits a single base away.

Material: peripheral blood, obtained 28 days after the second AZD1222 dose. The TCR was taken from an adult who received the AZD1222 COVID-19 vaccine. This sequence uses TRBV6-4 and TRBJ2-1; the D gene assignment is ambiguous. The DNA is TGTGCCAGCAGCCCGGGCTCCTACAATGAGCAGTTCTTC. It codes for CASSPGSYNEQFF.